Following are 17 T cell receptor beta chains from one sample sequenced in a study of post-analysis software for immune sequencing data (dated by TCRdb to between 2015 and 2016). Findings and caveats that apply to the study as a whole: Patients showed significantly higher frequencies than controls for several TRBV segments, among them TRBV5-6, TRBV5-1 and TRBV20-1.

Their specific antigens are unknown. The library was prepared using PCR. Data came from an Illumina HiSeq 2500. Unique molecular identifiers were incorporated into TCR beta cDNA libraries to reduce PCR and sequencing biases. TCRdb took the public reads, trimmed them with fastp at Q25, ran MiXCR for clone calling and kept in-frame beta chains. All rows with the same CDR3 protein become a single entry with the most common DNA and genes. The sample yields 350,000 to 500,000 distinct CDR3 sequences; about 40% were counted once. The ten largest clones add up to around 8% of the sample. Sample: blood. The receptors derive from a girl aged 2 to 9 with multiple sclerosis.

In regard to this clonotype: One end of the junction varies from germline; a read error may be responsible. This chain joins TRBV2 and TRBJ1-6, with D possibly TRBD1 on 5 matching bases. The germline V gene has CDR1 SNHLY and CDR2 FYNNEI. This CDR3 contains 15 residues. The CDR3 sequence: CASSEGSGLNSALHF. DNA for the CDR3: TGTGCCAGCAGTGAGGGGTCGGGACTAAATTCAGCCCTCCACTTT.

V is TRBV6-5 and J is TRBJ1-2; 7 positions match TRBD1. J lost 8 bases, V lost 6 bases, and 12 bases had no gene match. Germline V CDR1 and CDR2: MNHEY, SVGAGI. This CDR3 has 14 residues. CDR3 in DNA: TGTGCCAGCAGACTCGAAAGGGGGCTGGGCGGCTACACCTTC. The encoded protein is CASRLERGLGGYTF.

The chain combines TRBV5-1 with TRBJ2-5; tentatively, D is TRBD1 (6 bases). The CDR3 has 15 residues. Germline CDR1 SGHRS, CDR2 YFSETQ. V shed 0 bases and J shed 1 base, with 10 bases lying between them. CDR3 sequence (DNA): TGCGCCAGCAGCTTGGCCGCGACAGGCCAAGAGACCCAGTACTTC. Residues: CASSLAATGQETQYF. The full variable domain, in which reference TRBV5-1 and TRBJ2-5 provide the parts outside the CDR3, is KAGVTQTPRYLIKTRGQQVTLSCSPISGHRSVSWYQQTPGQGLQFLFEYFSETQRNKGNFPGRFSGRQFSNSRSEMNVSTLELGDSALYLCASSLAATGQETQYFGPGTRLLVL.

The chain recombines TRBV20-1 with TRBJ1-2; D might be TRBD1 (5 bases). Germline V CDR1 and CDR2: DFQATT, SNEGSKA (reference sequence). The V and J ends lost 5 bases and 0 bases respectively, with 16 bases between them. The CDR3 sequence is 15 residues long. The CDR3 nucleotides read TGCAGTGCTTTTGGCGGAGGGGCGTCTAACTATGGCTACACCTTC. Translated: CSAFGGGASNYGYTF.

This clonotype was seen a handful of times. This chain connects TRBV20-1 to TRBJ2-7; no clear D. The V gene's germline CDR1 is DFQATT and CDR2 SNEGSKA (reference sequence). Between the trimmed V and J ends, which lost 1 base and 3 bases, there was a span of 13 bases. This CDR3 has 14 residues. The DNA for the CDR3 is TGCAGTGCTAGAGTGTCCAGGTTGGACTACGAGCAGTACTTC. Encoded protein: CSARVSRLDYEQYF.

In this sample, this clonotype turned up many times. The gene calls are TRBV29-1 and TRBJ2-7; either TRBD1 or TRBD2 may fit D (5 bases each). This CDR3 has 14 amino acids. The V end was cut by 3 bases, the J end by 3 bases, with 15 bases between. Germline values: CDR1 SQVTM, CDR2 ANQGSEA. The CDR3 sequence: CSVDFTGLSYEQYF. DNA of the CDR3: TGCAGCGTTGACTTTACAGGACTGAGCTACGAGCAGTACTTC.

This clonotype was observed a few times. V and J are TRBV28 and TRBJ2-7, with D perhaps given as TRBD1 or TRBD2 (6 bases each). Trimming took off 2 bases at V and 1 base at J, with 15 bases between the two ends. The CDR3 totals 16 residues. CDR1 is MDHEN, CDR2 SYDVKM, per germline. The CDR3 reads CASSLSGGRGSYEQYF. The CDR3 region has the DNA TGTGCCAGCAGTTTAAGTGGGGGGCGCGGGTCCTACGAGCAGTACTTC.

In its sample, this clonotype was seen many times. V usage is TRBV9 and J usage is TRBJ2-3, with a tentative D call TRBD1 (5 bases). Deletions cut 4 bases from V and 2 bases from J, with 8 bases between. Germline V gene sequence: CDR1 SGDLS, CDR2 YYNGEE. The CDR3 length is 13 residues. In DNA, the CDR3 is TGTGCCAGCAGCCTAGGGGTCACAGATACGCAGTATTTT. Protein: CASSLGVTDTQYF.

This clonotype was recorded a few times. V gene TRBV6-5 combines with J gene TRBJ2-1; D is perhaps TRBD1 or TRBD2 (5 bases each). The CDR3 spans 15 residues. V dropped 2 bases and J dropped 7 bases, with 15 bases sitting between them. Germline CDR1 MNHEY, CDR2 SVGAGI. CDR3 sequence (DNA): TGTGCCAGCAGTTACGGGGGTAATGGAATGAATGAGCAGTTCTTC. Its translation: CASSYGGNGMNEQFF.

This chain connects TRBV6-6 to TRBJ1-2; TRBD1 agrees at 7 bases. The J segment lost 3 bases and the V segment lost 5 bases, leaving 9 bases of the junction unmatched. The CDR3 length is 15 residues. Germline assignment: CDR1 MNHNY and CDR2 SVGAGI (reference sequence). The CDR3 region is CASSQPGTADYGYTF. CDR3 bases: TGTGCCAGCAGTCAGCCTGGGACAGCTGACTATGGCTACACCTTC.

This clonotype was counted between two and nine times. For the CDR3, the DNA is TGTGCCAGCAGCTCACAGGGGGGCGAGCAGTACTTC. This translates into CASSSQGGEQYF. The chain has TRBV7-7 and TRBJ2-7, with 8 bases lining up with TRBD1. Trimming removed 4 bases from V and 6 bases from J; junction bases left unmatched: 2. The germline gives CDR1 SSHAT, CDR2 FNYEAQ (reference sequence). The CDR3 consists of 12 residues.

This clonotype was counted ten times or more. This chain links TRBV12-3 or TRBV12-4 with TRBJ2-7; D ambiguous. CDR3 length: 12 residues. Trimming left V 0 bases short and J 1 base short, with 1 base between. CDR3 amino acids: CASSLASYEQYF. The CDR3 region has the DNA TGTGCCAGCAGTTTAGCTTCCTACGAGCAGTACTTC.

The rearrangement joins TRBV12-3 or TRBV12-4 to TRBJ2-3, with 8 positions matching TRBD2. The CDR3 runs to 14 residues. Trimming took 7 bases from V and 4 from J; bases not matched to a gene: 7. CDR3 region: CASTSGGRADTQYF. CDR3 nucleotides: TGTGCCAGCACCTCGGGAGGGAGGGCAGATACGCAGTATTTT.

The chain combines TRBV5-1 with TRBJ2-1; 11 bases align to TRBD2. Germline V gene sequence: CDR1 SGHRS, CDR2 YFSETQ. This CDR3 is built from 16 residues. The V segment lost 2 bases and the J segment 6 bases; nucleotides outside the gene matches: 7. The CDR3 reads CASSFLTGTSGNEQFF. In nucleotides, the CDR3 is TGCGCCAGCAGCTTTCTTACCGGGACTAGCGGCAATGAGCAGTTCTTC.

The chain links TRBV12-3 or TRBV12-4 to TRBJ1-2, with D possibly being TRBD1 (6 bases). The CDR3 sequence is 13 residues long. Trimming removed 3 bases at V and 8 bases at J, with 13 bases between. CDR3 in DNA: TGTGCCAGCAGTTTCTTCTCAGGGGAAGGCTACACCTTC. This gives the protein CASSFFSGEGYTF.

The chain carries TRBV7-2 and TRBJ2-5; the match to TRBD2 covers 8 bases. V was clipped by 3 bases and J by 5 bases; unmatched bases: 11. Germline CDR1 is SGHTA and CDR2 is FQGNSA. The CDR3 is 16 amino acids. CDR3 nucleotides: TGTGCCAGCAGCTTCTCTGGACTAGCAGGGAAGGAGACCCAGTACTTC. Protein: CASSFSGLAGKETQYF.

This clonotype showed up just a few times. The chain uses TRBV27 and TRBJ2-7; 8 nucleotides agree with TRBD1. The CDR3 is 14 residues long. V lost 7 bases, J lost 5 bases, and 10 bases stayed unmatched. Germline CDR1 MNHEY, CDR2 SMNVEV (reference sequence). The CDR3 DNA is TGTGCCAGCAACCAAGGGACAGGCGCCGACGAGCAGTACTTC. Encoded protein: CASNQGTGADEQYF.